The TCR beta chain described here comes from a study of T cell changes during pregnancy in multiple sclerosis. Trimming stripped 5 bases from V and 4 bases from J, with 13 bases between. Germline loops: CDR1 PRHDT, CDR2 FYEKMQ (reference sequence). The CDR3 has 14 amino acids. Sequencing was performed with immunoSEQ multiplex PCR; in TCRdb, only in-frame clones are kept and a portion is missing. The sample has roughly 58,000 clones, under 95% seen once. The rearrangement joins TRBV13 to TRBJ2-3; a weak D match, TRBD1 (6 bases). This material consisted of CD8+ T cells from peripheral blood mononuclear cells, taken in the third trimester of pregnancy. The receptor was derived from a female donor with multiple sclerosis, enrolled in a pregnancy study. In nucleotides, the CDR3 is TGTGCCAGCAGCCAACAGGGTAGCGCAGATACGCAGTATTTT. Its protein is CASSQQGSADTQYF.